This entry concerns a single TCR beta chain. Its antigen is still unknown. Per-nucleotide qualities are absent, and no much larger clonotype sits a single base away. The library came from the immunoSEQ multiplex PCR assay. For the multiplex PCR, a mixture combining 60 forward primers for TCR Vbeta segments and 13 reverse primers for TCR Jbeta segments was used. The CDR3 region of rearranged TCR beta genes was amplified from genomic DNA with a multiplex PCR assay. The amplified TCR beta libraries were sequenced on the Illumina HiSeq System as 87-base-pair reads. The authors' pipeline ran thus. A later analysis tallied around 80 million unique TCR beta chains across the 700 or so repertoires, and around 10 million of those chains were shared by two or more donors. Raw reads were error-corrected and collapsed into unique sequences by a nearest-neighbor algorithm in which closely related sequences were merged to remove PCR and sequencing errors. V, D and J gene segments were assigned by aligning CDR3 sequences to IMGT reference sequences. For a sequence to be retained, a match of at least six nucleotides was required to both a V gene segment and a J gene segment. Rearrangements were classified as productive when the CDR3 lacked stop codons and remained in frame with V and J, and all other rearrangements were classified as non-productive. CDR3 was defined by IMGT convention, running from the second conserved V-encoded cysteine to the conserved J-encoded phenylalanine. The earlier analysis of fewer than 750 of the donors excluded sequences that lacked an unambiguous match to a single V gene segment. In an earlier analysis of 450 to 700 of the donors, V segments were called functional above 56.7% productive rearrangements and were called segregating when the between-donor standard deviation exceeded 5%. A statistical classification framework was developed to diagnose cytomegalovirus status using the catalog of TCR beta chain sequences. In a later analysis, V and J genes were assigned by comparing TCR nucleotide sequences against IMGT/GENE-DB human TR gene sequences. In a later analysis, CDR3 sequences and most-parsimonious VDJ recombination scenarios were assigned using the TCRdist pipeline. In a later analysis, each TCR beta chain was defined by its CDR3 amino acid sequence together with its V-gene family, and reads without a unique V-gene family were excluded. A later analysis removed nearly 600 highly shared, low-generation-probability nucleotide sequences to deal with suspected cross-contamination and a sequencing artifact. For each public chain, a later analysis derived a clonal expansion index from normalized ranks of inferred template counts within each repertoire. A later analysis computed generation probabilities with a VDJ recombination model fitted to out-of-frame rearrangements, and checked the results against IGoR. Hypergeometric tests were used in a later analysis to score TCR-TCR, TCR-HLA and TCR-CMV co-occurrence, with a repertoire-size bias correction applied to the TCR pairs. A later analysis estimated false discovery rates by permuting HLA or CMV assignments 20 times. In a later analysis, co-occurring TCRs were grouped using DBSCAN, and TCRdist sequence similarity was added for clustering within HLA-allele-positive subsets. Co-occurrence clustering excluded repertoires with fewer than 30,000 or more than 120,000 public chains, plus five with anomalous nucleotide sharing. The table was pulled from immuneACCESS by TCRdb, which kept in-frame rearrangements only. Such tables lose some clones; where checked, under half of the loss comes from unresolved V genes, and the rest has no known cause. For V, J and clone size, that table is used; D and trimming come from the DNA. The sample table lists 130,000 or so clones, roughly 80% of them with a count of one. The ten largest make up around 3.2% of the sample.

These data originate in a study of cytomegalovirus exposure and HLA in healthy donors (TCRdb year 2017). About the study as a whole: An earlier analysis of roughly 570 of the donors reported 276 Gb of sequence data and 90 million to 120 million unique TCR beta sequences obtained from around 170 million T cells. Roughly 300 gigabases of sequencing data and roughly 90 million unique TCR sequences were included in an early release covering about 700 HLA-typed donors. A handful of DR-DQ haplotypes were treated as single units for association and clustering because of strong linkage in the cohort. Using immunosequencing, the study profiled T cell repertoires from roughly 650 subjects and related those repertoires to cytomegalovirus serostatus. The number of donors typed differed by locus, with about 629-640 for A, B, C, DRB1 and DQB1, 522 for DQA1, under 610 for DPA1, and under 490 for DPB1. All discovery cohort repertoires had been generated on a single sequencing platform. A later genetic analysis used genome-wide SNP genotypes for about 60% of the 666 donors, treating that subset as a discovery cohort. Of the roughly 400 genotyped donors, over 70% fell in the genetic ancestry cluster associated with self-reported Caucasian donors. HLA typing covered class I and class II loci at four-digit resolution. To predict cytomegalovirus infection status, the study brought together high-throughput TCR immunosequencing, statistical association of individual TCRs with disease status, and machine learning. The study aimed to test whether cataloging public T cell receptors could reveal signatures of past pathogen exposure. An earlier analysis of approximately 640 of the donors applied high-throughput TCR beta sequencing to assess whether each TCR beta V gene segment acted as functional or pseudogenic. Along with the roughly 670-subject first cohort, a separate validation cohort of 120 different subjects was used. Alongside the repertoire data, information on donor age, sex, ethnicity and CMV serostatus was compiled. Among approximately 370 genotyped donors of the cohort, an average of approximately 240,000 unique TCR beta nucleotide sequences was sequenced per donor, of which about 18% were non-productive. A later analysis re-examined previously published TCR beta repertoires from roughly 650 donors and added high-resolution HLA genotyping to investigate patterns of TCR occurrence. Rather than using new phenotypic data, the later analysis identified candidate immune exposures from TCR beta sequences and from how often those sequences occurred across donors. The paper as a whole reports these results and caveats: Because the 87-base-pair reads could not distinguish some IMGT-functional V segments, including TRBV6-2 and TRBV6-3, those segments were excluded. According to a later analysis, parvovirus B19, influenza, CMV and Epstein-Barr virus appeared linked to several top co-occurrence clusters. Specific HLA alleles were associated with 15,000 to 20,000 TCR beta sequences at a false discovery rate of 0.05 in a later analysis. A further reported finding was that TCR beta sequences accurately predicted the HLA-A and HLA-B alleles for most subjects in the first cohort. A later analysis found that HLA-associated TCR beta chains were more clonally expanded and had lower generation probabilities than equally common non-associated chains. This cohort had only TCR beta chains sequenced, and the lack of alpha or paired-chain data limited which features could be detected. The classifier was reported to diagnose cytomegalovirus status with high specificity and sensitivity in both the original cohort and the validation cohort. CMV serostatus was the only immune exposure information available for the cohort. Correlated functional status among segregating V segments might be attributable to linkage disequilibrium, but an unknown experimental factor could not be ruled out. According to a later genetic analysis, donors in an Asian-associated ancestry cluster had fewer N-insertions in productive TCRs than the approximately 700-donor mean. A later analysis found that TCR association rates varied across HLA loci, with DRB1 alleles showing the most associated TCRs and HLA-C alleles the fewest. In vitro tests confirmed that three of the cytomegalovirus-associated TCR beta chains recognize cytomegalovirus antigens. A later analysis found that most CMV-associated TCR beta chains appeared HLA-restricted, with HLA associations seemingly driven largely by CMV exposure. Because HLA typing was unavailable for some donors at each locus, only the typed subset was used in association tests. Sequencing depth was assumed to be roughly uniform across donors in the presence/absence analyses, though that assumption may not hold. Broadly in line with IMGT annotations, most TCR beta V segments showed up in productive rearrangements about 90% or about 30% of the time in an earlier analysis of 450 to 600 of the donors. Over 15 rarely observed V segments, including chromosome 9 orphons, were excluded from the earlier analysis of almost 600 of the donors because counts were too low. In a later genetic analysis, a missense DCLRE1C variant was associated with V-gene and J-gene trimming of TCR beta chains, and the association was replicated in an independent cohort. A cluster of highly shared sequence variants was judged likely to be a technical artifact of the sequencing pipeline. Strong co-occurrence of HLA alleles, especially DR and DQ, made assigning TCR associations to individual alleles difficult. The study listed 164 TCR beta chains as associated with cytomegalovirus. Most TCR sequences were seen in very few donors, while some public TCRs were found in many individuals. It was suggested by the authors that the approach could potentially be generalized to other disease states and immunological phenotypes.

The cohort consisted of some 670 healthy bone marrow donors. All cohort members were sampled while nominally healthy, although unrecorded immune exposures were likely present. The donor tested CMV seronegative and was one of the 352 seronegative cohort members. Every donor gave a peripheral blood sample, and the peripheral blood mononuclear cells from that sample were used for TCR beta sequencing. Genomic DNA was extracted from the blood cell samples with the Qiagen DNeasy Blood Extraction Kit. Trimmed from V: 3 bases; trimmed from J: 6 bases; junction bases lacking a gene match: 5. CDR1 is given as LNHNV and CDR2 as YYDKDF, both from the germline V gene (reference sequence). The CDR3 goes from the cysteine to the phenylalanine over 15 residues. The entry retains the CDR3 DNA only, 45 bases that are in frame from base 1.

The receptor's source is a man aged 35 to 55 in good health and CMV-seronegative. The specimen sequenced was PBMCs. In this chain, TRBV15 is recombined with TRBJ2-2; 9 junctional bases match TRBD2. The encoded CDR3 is CATSSQGGGAGELFF. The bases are TGTGCCACCAGCAGCCAGGGCGGGGGGGCCGGGGAGCTGTTTTTT.